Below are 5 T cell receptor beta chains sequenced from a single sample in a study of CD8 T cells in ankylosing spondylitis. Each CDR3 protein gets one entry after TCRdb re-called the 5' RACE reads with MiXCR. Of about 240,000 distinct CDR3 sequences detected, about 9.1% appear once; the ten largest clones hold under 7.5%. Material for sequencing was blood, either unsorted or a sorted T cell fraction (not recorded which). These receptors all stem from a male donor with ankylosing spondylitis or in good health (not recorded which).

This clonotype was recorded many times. In DNA form, the CDR3 reads TGTGCCAGCAGCCGTGGCGGGGCTAGCGGTATATACAATGAGCAGTTCTTC. This translates into CASSRGGASGIYNEQFF. This rearrangement joins TRBV7-9 to TRBJ2-1; 7 positions agree with TRBD2. Per the germline V gene, CDR1 is SEHNR and CDR2 is FQNEAQ (reference sequence). The length of the CDR3 is 17 residues. Trimming took 5 bases from V and 4 from J; bases not matched to a gene: 14. The whole variable domain, remainder taken from reference TRBV7-9 and TRBJ2-1, is DTGVSQNPRHKITKRGQNVTFRCDPISEHNRLYWYRQTLGQGPEFLTYFQNEAQLEKSRLLSDRFSAERPKGSFSTLEIQRTEQGDSAMYLCASSRGGASGIYNEQFFGPGTRLTVL.

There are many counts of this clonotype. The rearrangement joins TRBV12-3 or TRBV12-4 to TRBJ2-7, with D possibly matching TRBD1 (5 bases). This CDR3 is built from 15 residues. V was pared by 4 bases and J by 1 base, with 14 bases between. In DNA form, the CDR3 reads TGTGCCAGCAGTTGGGTTACCTCAGGGTCCTACGAGCAGTACTTC. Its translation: CASSWVTSGSYEQYF.

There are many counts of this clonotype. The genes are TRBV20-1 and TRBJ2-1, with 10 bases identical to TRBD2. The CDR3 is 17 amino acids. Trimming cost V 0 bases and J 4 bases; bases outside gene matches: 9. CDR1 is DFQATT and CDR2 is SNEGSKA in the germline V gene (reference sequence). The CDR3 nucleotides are TGCAGTGCTAGAGAGACCCAGACTAGCGGGCGATACAATGAGCAGTTCTTC. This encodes CSARETQTSGRYNEQFF.

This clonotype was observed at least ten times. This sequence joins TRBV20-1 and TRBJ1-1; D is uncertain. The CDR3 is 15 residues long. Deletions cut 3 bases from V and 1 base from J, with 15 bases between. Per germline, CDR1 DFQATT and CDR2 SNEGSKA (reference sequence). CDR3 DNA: TGCAGTGCTAGTAGTAAAGGCCTTGGGAACACTGAAGCTTTCTTT. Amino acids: CSASSKGLGNTEAFF.

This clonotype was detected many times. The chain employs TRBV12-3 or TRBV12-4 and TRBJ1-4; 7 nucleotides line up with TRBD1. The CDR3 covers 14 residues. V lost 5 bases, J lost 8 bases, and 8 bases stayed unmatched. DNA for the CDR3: TGTGCCAGCAGTCCAACAGGGGCGGGGGAAAAACTGTTTTTT. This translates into CASSPTGAGEKLFF.